This T cell receptor (beta chain) comes out of a study of blood T cell repertoires in COVID-19. TCRdb's table, derived via immunoSEQ multiplex PCR, lists solely in-frame clones and lacks some. The table includes 250,000 or so clones, over 80% detected once. The CDR3 length is 14 residues. The J segment lost 5 bases and the V segment lost 6 bases, leaving 8 bases of the junction unmatched. Germline V gene lookup returns CDR1 SGHVS and CDR2 FNYEAQ. The chain recombines TRBV7-6 with TRBJ2-3, with 7 bases lining up with TRBD2. Source material: peripheral blood. The sequence derives from a human donor in a cohort sampled during active COVID-19. CDR3 DNA sequence: TGTGCCAGCAGTCGTGGACTAGAGGGAGATACGCAGTATTTT. This codes for CASSRGLEGDTQYF.